Following are 20 T cell receptor beta chains from one sample sequenced in a study of OX40 agonist ivuxolimab in advanced cancers. The repertoire was sequenced with immunoSEQ multiplex PCR; TCRdb's copy has only in-frame clones and lacks some. The data hold approximately 18,000 clones, with less than 90% observed a single time. The specimen was CD4+ or CD8+ T cells sorted from blood, collected in a trial of the OX40 agonist ivuxolimab. All receptors come from an adult with an advanced solid tumor such as melanoma, head and neck, liver or kidney cancer.

The chain is built from TRBV19 and TRBJ2-5; no clear D. Looked up from germline, CDR1 is LNHDA and CDR2 is SQIVND (reference sequence). This CDR3 is 13 amino acids long. With 5 bases removed from V and 2 bases from J, the gap between germline ends came to 9 bases. CDR3 region: CASSEGRQETQYF. CDR3 DNA: TGTGCCAGTAGTGAAGGGCGGCAAGAGACCCAGTACTTC.

This clone was seen only a few times. The J gene is TRBJ1-6, the V gene TRBV9, with 7 bases that match TRBD1. Trimming cost V 2 bases and J 7 bases; bases outside gene matches: 6. This CDR3 comprises 15 residues. Germline lookup yields CDR1 SGDLS and CDR2 YYNGEE. As DNA, the CDR3 is TGTGCCAGCAGCGTGACAGGGTTCAGGAATTCACCCCTCCACTTT. Translating it yields CASSVTGFRNSPLHF.

The chain is built from TRBV4-1 and TRBJ1-4, with 7 nucleotides matching TRBD1. This CDR3 is 15 amino acids long. CDR1 is MGHRA, CDR2 YSYEKL, per germline. V was pared by 3 bases and J by 7 bases, with 8 bases of the junction left unmatched. The DNA of the CDR3 is TGCGCCAGCAGCCATGCCGACAGGGAGGCTGAAAAACTGTTTTTT. Translating gives CASSHADREAEKLFF.

The gene calls are TRBV18 and TRBJ2-5, with D possibly being TRBD1 (5 bases). Germline CDR1 KGHSH, CDR2 LQKENI. There are 16 residues in the CDR3. V was trimmed by 8 bases and J by 3 bases, leaving 22 bases between them. CDR3 coding DNA: TGTGCCAGCCAGGGAACGAGAAGCAGAGGCGAAGAGACCCAGTACTTC. It yields the protein CASQGTRSRGEETQYF.

The chain joins TRBV2 to TRBJ1-5, with D perhaps matching TRBD1 (6 bases). The CDR3 contains 15 residues. Trimming pared 5 bases from V and 0 bases from J, leaving 11 bases between. CDR1 is SNHLY, CDR2 FYNNEI, per germline. CDR3 sequence (DNA): TGTGCCAGCAGTCAAGACAGGCTTAGCAATCAGCCCCAGCATTTT. This translates into CASSQDRLSNQPQHF.

The chain combines TRBV5-8 with TRBJ1-4; weak D call: TRBD1 (5 bases). The CDR3 length is 16 residues. Germline values: CDR1 SGHTS, CDR2 YDEGEE. The V end lost 2 bases, the J end lost 8 bases, and 19 bases lay between the germline ends. CDR3 sequence (DNA): TGTGCCAGCAGCTTACGCCACGGGGCAGCAGGAGAAAAACTGTTTTTT. This codes for CASSLRHGAAGEKLFF. Using reference TRBV5-8 and TRBJ1-4 for the parts outside the CDR3, the full variable domain is EAGVTQSPTHLIKTRGQQATLRCSPISGHTSVYWYQQALGLGLQFLLWYDEGEERNRGNFPPRFSGRQFPNYSSELNVNALELEDSALYLCASSLRHGAAGEKLFFGSGTQLSVL.

The V and J genes are TRBV6-6 and TRBJ2-7; unclear D gene. The length of the CDR3 is 11 residues. Germline V CDR1 and CDR2: MNHNY, SVGAGI (reference sequence). Trimming left V 5 bases short and J 3 bases short, with 5 bases between. The CDR3 sequence: CASSDRYEQYF. CDR3 in DNA: TGTGCCAGCAGTGATCGCTACGAGCAGTACTTC.

The J gene is TRBJ2-3, the V gene TRBV9; D unclear. Germline V gene data show CDR1 as SGDLS and CDR2 as YYNGEE. The CDR3 sequence is 14 residues long. The V end lost 4 bases, the J end lost 2 bases, and 11 bases lay between the germline ends. CDR3 nucleotides: TGTGCCAGCAGCCTCGGGCCCAACACAGATACGCAGTATTTT. Protein sequence: CASSLGPNTDTQYF.

The chain couples TRBV4-1 to TRBJ1-2, with 9 bases fitting TRBD1. Trimming cost V 3 bases and J 0 bases; bases outside gene matches: 5. Per germline, CDR1 MGHRA and CDR2 YSYEKL. This CDR3 has 16 amino acids. The CDR3 region is CASSQVGQGANYGYTF. The CDR3 DNA reads as TGCGCCAGCAGCCAGGTGGGACAGGGAGCTAACTATGGCTACACCTTC.

The chain recombines TRBV4-3 with TRBJ1-2; D is unresolved. From germline, CDR1 is LGHNA and CDR2 YSLEER. The CDR3 is 15 amino acids. Trimming took off 1 base at V and 7 bases at J, with 16 bases between the two ends. CDR3 loop: CASSQALRMGIGYTF. The CDR3 DNA follows: TGCGCCAGCAGCCAAGCCCTCCGGATGGGGATTGGCTACACCTTC.

V is TRBV2 and J is TRBJ1-2; TRBD1 matches 12 bases. The V gene end was trimmed by 3 bases and the J gene end by 4 bases; junction bases not matched to a gene: 9. The CDR3 is 17 amino acids. The germline V gene encodes CDR1 SNHLY and CDR2 FYNNEI. CDR3 loop: CASSEGGQGAFIYGYTF. DNA for the CDR3: TGTGCCAGCAGTGAGGGGGGACAGGGGGCTTTTATCTATGGCTACACCTTC.

This clone was seen more than once but under ten times. This rearrangement joins TRBV10-2 to TRBJ2-7; TRBD1 is a possible D gene (5 bases). Trimming stripped 3 bases from V and 1 base from J, with 13 bases between. The CDR3 is 15 residues long. The germline V gene encodes CDR1 WSHSY and CDR2 SAAADI. The CDR3 protein is CASSDQGRGSYEQYF. The CDR3 bases are TGCGCCAGCAGTGACCAGGGTAGGGGATCCTACGAGCAGTACTTC.

The genes are TRBV7-2 and TRBJ2-6; 9 nucleotides line up with TRBD1. The CDR3 extends over 15 amino acids. V dropped 7 bases and J dropped 2; count of bases not matched to a gene: 3. Germline assignment: CDR1 SGHTA and CDR2 FQGNSA. CDR3 in amino acids: CASTRDRAGANVLTF. The CDR3 DNA is TGTGCCAGCACCAGGGACAGGGCTGGGGCCAACGTCCTGACTTTC.

A few counts support this clone. The V call is TRBV30, the J call TRBJ2-4; 8 positions match TRBD2. This CDR3 is built from 20 residues. Germline V gives CDR1 GTSNPN, CDR2 SVGIG (reference sequence). V was pared by 4 bases and J by 1 base, with 21 bases of the junction left unmatched. CDR3 sequence reads: CAWKGGPGGLSWTAKNIQYF. The CDR3, as DNA: TGTGCCTGGAAGGGGGGACCGGGAGGGCTCTCCTGGACGGCCAAAAACATTCAGTACTTC.

This chain joins TRBV9 and TRBJ2-2, with D possibly TRBD1 on 6 matching bases. Germline CDR1 reads SGDLS; CDR2 reads YYNGEE. V lost 4 bases, J lost 6 bases, and 13 bases lay in between. The CDR3 contains 14 residues. This CDR3 reads CASSPGVFPGELFF. CDR3 nucleotide sequence: TGTGCCAGCAGCCCAGGGGTTTTCCCCGGGGAGCTGTTTTTT.

The V call is TRBV6-5, the J call TRBJ1-3; D is unresolved. There are 16 residues in the CDR3. The ends were cut back, 1 base at V and 0 bases at J, with 10 bases in the middle. The V gene's germline CDR1 is MNHEY and CDR2 SVGAGI. CDR3 sequence: CASSYFPELSGNTIYF. The CDR3, as DNA: TGTGCCAGCAGTTACTTCCCGGAACTCTCTGGAAACACCATATATTTT.

The chain uses TRBV4-3 and TRBJ2-2; 13 nucleotides align to TRBD2. V was pared by 2 bases and J by 6 bases, with 3 bases of the junction left unmatched. The CDR3 is 16 residues long. CDR1 and CDR2 (germline): LGHNA, YSLEER. CDR3 DNA: TGCGCCAGCAGCCAAAAACTAGCGGGGGGGCCCGGGGAGCTGTTTTTT. It yields the protein CASSQKLAGGPGELFF.

The chain combines TRBV18 with TRBJ2-3; 11 bases map to TRBD2. This CDR3 is 16 amino acids long. Per the germline V gene, CDR1 is KGHSH and CDR2 is LQKENI. With 3 bases clipped from V and 2 bases from J, the junction kept 4 bases outside the gene matches. CDR3 region: CASSPLAGGITDTQYF. The CDR3 DNA is TGTGCCAGCTCACCCCTAGCGGGGGGAATCACAGATACGCAGTATTTT.

V is TRBV10-1 and J is TRBJ2-4; the match to TRBD1 covers 8 bases. This CDR3 region has 14 residues. V lost 4 bases and J lost 13; bases outside the gene matches: 12. CDR1 is WNHNN, CDR2 SYGVQD, per germline (reference sequence). CDR3 sequence (DNA): TGCGCCAGCAGTGTCCGGACAGGGCCCTTTCCCCAGTACTTC. Translation: CASSVRTGPFPQYF.

Written as DNA, the CDR3 is TGTGCCAGCAGCCAAGTAGCAGGGGCGGGGGAGACCCAGTACTTC. Protein product: CASSQVAGAGETQYF. This chain joins TRBV14 and TRBJ2-5; TRBD1 or TRBD2 may be the D gene (6 bases each). The CDR3 runs 15 residues. Germline-derived CDR1 and CDR2 are SGHDN and FVKESK. The V gene lost 1 base and the J gene lost 5 bases, with 14 bases spanning the gap.